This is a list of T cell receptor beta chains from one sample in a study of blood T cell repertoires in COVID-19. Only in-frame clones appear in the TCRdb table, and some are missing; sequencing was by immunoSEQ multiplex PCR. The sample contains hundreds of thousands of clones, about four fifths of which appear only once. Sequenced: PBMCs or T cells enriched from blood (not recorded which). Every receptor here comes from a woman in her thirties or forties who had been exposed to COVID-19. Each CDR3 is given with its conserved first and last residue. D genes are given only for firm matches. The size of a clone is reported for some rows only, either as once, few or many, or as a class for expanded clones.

TGTGCCACCAGTGATTCCAGGACTAGCGGGGGGCGGAATGAGCAGTTCTTC	CATSDSRTSGGRNEQFF	TRBV24-1	TRBD2	TRBJ2-1	few
TGTGCTAGTACCAAACCCCTTCGGGGCAGCACAGGGGATAACCTTGAAGCTTTCTTT	CASTKPLRGSTGDNLEAFF	TRBV12-5	TRBD1	TRBJ1-1	few
TGCGCCAGCAGCAAAGGGGACTACGAGCAGTACTTC	CASSKGDYEQYF	TRBV5-1	-	TRBJ2-7	-
TGTGCCAGCAGCCAAAGAACCACTAGCGGACAAAACAATGAGCAGTTCTTC	CASSQRTTSGQNNEQFF	TRBV14	TRBD2	TRBJ2-1	-
TGTGCCAGCAGCTTCATCGGCGGGGGGGGAAGCGCAAACATTCAGTACTTC	CASSFIGGGGSANIQYF	TRBV5-4	TRBD2	TRBJ2-4	-
TGTGCCAGCAGTGCCCAGGGGGCGAACACCGGGGAGCTGTTTTTT	CASSAQGANTGELFF	TRBV25-1	TRBD1	TRBJ2-2	-
TGTGCCAGTAGTCCTCGCGGTGGTAGTGGCTACACCTTC	CASSPRGGSGYTF	TRBV19	-	TRBJ1-2	-
TGTGCCACCAATGATCCTCCGGGAACTAATGAAAAACTGTTTTTT	CATNDPPGTNEKLFF	TRBV10-3	-	TRBJ1-4	-
TGTGCCAGCAGTTACTCGCGACAGGGGATCTATGGCTACACCTTC	CASSYSRQGIYGYTF	TRBV6-6	TRBD1	TRBJ1-2	-
TGTGCCAGCAGTGAAAGACGACTAGACTACAATGAGCAGTTCTTC	CASSERRLDYNEQFF	TRBV2	-	TRBJ2-1	once
TGTGCCAGCAGCTTTCCCCGGGAGCCTGGATCGGATGAGCAGTTCTTC	CASSFPREPGSDEQFF	TRBV5-8	-	TRBJ2-1	once
TGTGCCAGCTCACCAATAAGCGCTGAAGCTTTCTTT	CASSPISAEAFF	TRBV18	-	TRBJ1-1	-
TGTGCCAGCAGCGTAGGAGTGCTAGCGGGGGACCGGGAGACCCAGTACTTC	CASSVGVLAGDRETQYF	TRBV9	TRBD2	TRBJ2-5	once
TGTGCCAGCAGCGCGGCAGGGTTTCCCTACGAGCAGTACTTC	CASSAAGFPYEQYF	TRBV9	-	TRBJ2-7	-
TGTGCCAGCAGCCCACGGGACAGGGGGAATGAGCAGTTCTTC	CASSPRDRGNEQFF	TRBV3-1/TRBV3-2	TRBD1	TRBJ2-1	-
TGTGCCAGCAGCCCATGGGAGGTCGGCCGAGAGACCCAGTACTTC	CASSPWEVGRETQYF	TRBV7-9	-	TRBJ2-5	-
TGTGCCAGCAGCGTAGAGGTCAGCCAAACGGGCACCGGGGAGCTGTTTTTT	CASSVEVSQTGTGELFF	TRBV9	-	TRBJ2-2	few
TGCGCCAGCAGCCAAATCTTGGACAGGACCTACGAGCAGTACTTC	CASSQILDRTYEQYF	TRBV4-1	TRBD1	TRBJ2-7	-
TGTGCCAGCAGGTCCGCGGACAATGAGCAGTTCTTC	CASRSADNEQFF	TRBV28	-	TRBJ2-1	-
TGTGCCAGCAGTTACTCGGGGGGGCCCGGGGCCAACGTCCTGACTTTC	CASSYSGGPGANVLTF	TRBV6-5	-	TRBJ2-6	-
TGTGCCAGCAGTTACCGGGACATAGGGAGCTACGAGCAGTACTTC	CASSYRDIGSYEQYF	TRBV6-5	-	TRBJ2-7	-
TGTGCCAGTAAACCACCCGGGACAGCCTGGACCGGTGGCTACACCTTC	CASKPPGTAWTGGYTF	TRBV19	TRBD1	TRBJ1-2	once